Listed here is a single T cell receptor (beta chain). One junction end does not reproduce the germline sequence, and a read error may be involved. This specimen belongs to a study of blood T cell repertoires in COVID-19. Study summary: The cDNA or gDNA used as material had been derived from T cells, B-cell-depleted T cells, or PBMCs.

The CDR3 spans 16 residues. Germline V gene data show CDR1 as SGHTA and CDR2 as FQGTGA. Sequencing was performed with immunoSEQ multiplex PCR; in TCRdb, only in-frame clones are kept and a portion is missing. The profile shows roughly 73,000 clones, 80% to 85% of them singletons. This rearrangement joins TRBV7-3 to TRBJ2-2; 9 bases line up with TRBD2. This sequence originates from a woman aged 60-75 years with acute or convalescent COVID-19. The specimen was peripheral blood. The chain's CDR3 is CASSLTAGGRHRGAVF. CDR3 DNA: TGTGCCAGCAGCTTAACAGCGGGAGGCCGGCACCGGGGAGCTGTTTTT.